These 25 T cell receptor beta chains originate from one sample sequenced in a study of blood T cell repertoires in COVID-19. The assay was immunoSEQ multiplex PCR, and TCRdb's table has in-frame clones only and misses some. The sample yields about 480,000 clones, roughly nine tenths seen once. Sequencing used PBMCs or T cells enriched from blood (not recorded which). The receptors originated from a woman between 18 and 30 years old with acute COVID-19.

The rearrangement uses TRBV2 and TRBJ2-3; the match to TRBD2 covers 7 bases. The CDR3 contains 14 residues. Unmatched junction bases numbered 7, after V lost 10 bases and J lost 0 bases. From germline, CDR1 is SNHLY and CDR2 FYNNEI. This CDR3 reads CATSLALSTDTQYF. The CDR3 nucleotides read TGTGCCACATCACTAGCGCTAAGCACAGATACGCAGTATTTT.

This chain links TRBV5-1 with TRBJ2-7; TRBD1 aligns across 7 bases. Germline CDR1 SGHRS, CDR2 YFSETQ. The CDR3 loop spans 18 amino acids. Trimming removed 2 bases from V and 7 bases from J; junction bases left unmatched: 21. Here the CDR3 DNA reads TGCGCCAGCAGCTTACCCTCGTCTTGGACAGGCTCCCTAGTAGAGCAGTACTTC. Its translation: CASSLPSSWTGSLVEQYF.

The chain employs TRBV7-2 and TRBJ2-7; TRBD1 matches at 7 bases. Germline-derived CDR1 and CDR2 are SGHTA and FQGNSA. The CDR3 contains 14 residues. The J segment lost 3 bases and the V segment lost 4 bases, leaving 6 bases of the junction unmatched. CDR3 sequence reads: CASSSTGFDYEQYF. The CDR3, as DNA: TGTGCCAGCAGCTCGACAGGGTTCGACTACGAGCAGTACTTC.

This clone was recorded a few times. V is TRBV4-3 and J is TRBJ1-2, with 10 bases aligning to TRBD1. The ends lost 4 bases at V and 8 bases at J; junction bases unmatched: 10. The CDR3 is made up of 15 amino acids. Germline assignment: CDR1 LGHNA and CDR2 YSLEER. CDR3 loop: CASSPTLGTGDGYTF. For the CDR3, the DNA is TGCGCCAGCAGCCCTACCCTCGGGACAGGGGACGGCTACACCTTC.

The rearrangement joins TRBV27 to TRBJ2-1, with TRBD2 matching 11 bases. Germline assignment: CDR1 MNHEY and CDR2 SMNVEV (reference sequence). With V trimmed by 6 bases and J by 8 bases, 12 bases remained unmatched. CDR3 length: 16 amino acids. In nucleotides, the CDR3 is TGTGCCAGCAGGAACACCGGGACTAGCGGCGGCCATGAGCAGTTCTTC. This sequence encodes CASRNTGTSGGHEQFF.

This rearrangement joins TRBV5-4 to TRBJ2-1; 8 nucleotides agree with TRBD1. Germline CDR1 is SGHNT and CDR2 is YYREEE (reference sequence). V lost 4 bases, J lost 0 bases, and 6 bases stayed unmatched. The CDR3 runs 16 residues. CDR3 residues: CASSVSGTGSYNEQFF. The CDR3 region has the DNA TGTGCCAGCAGCGTATCCGGGACAGGCTCCTACAATGAGCAGTTCTTC.

The chain combines TRBV5-1 with TRBJ2-7, with D perhaps TRBD2 (6 bases). The CDR3 is made up of 15 amino acids. Germline loops: CDR1 SGHRS, CDR2 YFSETQ. The V and J ends lost 0 bases and 3 bases respectively, with 13 bases between them. The DNA for the CDR3 is TGCGCCAGCAGCTTGGGGTCCGGGAGCAGCTACGAGCAGTACTTC. Amino acids: CASSLGSGSSYEQYF.

The chain has TRBV9 and TRBJ2-1; TRBD1 aligns across 10 bases. This CDR3 comprises 17 residues. Looked up from germline, CDR1 is SGDLS and CDR2 is YYNGEE. V shed 1 base and J 4 bases; nucleotides not matched to a gene: 8. DNA of the CDR3: TGTGCCAGCAGCGTACAGACCGGGGACAGGGGTTACAATGAGCAGTTCTTC. Encoded protein: CASSVQTGDRGYNEQFF. The full variable domain, completed using reference TRBV9 and TRBJ2-1, is DSGVTQTPKHLITATGQRVTLRCSPRSGDLSVYWYQQSLDQGLQFLIQYYNGEERAKGNILERFSAQQFPDLHSELNLSSLELGDSALYFCASSVQTGDRGYNEQFFGPGTRLTVL.

CDR3 sequence: CASSPNRDSNEKLFF. The DNA of the CDR3 is TGTGCCAGCAGCCCGAACCGGGACAGCAATGAAAAACTGTTTTTT. This chain uses TRBV7-2 with TRBJ1-4, with 7 bases that match TRBD1. The CDR3 has 15 amino acids. Germline CDR1 and CDR2: SGHTA and FQGNSA. After removal of 5 bases from V and 5 bases from J, the junction contained 8 bases not matched to a gene.

This clone was detected a few times. Other DNA sequences in this specimen translate into the identical CDR3. The chain uses TRBV28 and TRBJ1-1, with 8 bases matching TRBD1. V trimming: 7 bases; J trimming: 4 bases; junction bases outside the gene matches: 8. Per the germline V gene, CDR1 is MDHEN and CDR2 is SYDVKM. The CDR3 has 14 residues. The CDR3 DNA is TGTGCCAGCATCCCAGGGGGCGCGGTCACTGAAGCTTTCTTT. The encoded protein is CASIPGGAVTEAFF. The complete variable domain, with remaining parts taken from reference TRBV28 and TRBJ1-1, reads DVKVTQSSRYLVKRTGEKVFLECVQDMDHENMFWYRQDPGLGLRLIYFSYDVKMKEKGDIPEGYSVSREKKERFSLILESASTNQTSMYLCASIPGGAVTEAFFGQGTRLTVV.

For this clone: This specimen includes other DNA sequences encoding the same CDR3. V gene TRBV9 combines with J gene TRBJ2-2, with 12 bases aligning to TRBD2. Trimming at V came to 0 bases and at J to 5 bases, leaving 5 bases not matched to a gene. The CDR3 contains 17 residues. In germline, CDR1 is SGDLS, CDR2 YYNGEE. CDR3 sequence reads: CASSVATGLAGTGELFF. CDR3 nucleotide sequence: TGTGCCAGCAGCGTAGCTACAGGACTAGCGGGGACCGGGGAGCTGTTTTTT.

V usage is TRBV24-1 and J usage is TRBJ2-5; 8 bases map to TRBD1. The CDR3 is 15 amino acids. J was trimmed by 5 bases and V by 0 bases; bases with no gene match: 4. Germline values: CDR1 KGHDR, CDR2 SFDVKD. This CDR3 is CATSDLQGARETQYF. In DNA, the CDR3 is TGTGCCACCAGTGATTTGCAGGGGGCGAGGGAGACCCAGTACTTC.

The J gene is TRBJ1-1, the V gene TRBV10-3; 7 nucleotides agree with TRBD1. CDR1 is ENHRY, CDR2 SYGVKD, per germline. The CDR3 length is 13 residues. Trimming removed 10 bases from V and 0 bases from J; junction bases left unmatched: 5. The CDR3 loop reads CATTTGMNTEAFF. For the CDR3, the DNA is TGTGCCACTACGACAGGGATGAACACTGAAGCTTTCTTT.

This chain links TRBV19 with TRBJ2-1, with D perhaps matching TRBD1 (6 bases). CDR3 length: 14 amino acids. Trimming cost V 3 bases and J 2 bases, with 8 bases left between them. CDR1 and CDR2 from the germline V gene are LNHDA and SQIVND (reference sequence). The CDR3 coding sequence is TGTGCCAGTAGTATGGACAGACCCTACAATGAGCAGTTCTTC. Translating gives CASSMDRPYNEQFF.

The chain links TRBV18 to TRBJ1-2; tentatively, D is TRBD1 (5 bases). The CDR3 extends over 17 amino acids. The germline CDR1 and CDR2 sequences are KGHSH and LQKENI. Deletions cut 6 bases from V and 6 bases from J, with 26 bases between. This CDR3 reads CASSPRQPKSPLHGYTF. DNA of the CDR3: TGTGCCAGCTCGCCCCGACAGCCGAAATCCCCTCTTCATGGCTACACCTTC.

The rearrangement links TRBV24-1 to TRBJ1-2, with 7 bases lining up with TRBD1. This CDR3 contains 13 residues. The junction had 3 bases not matched to a gene; V was cut back by 3 bases and J by 6 bases. The V gene's germline CDR1 is KGHDR and CDR2 SFDVKD. The DNA of the CDR3 is TGTGCCACCAGTGATAGGGACAGCGATGGCTACACCTTC. Translating it yields CATSDRDSDGYTF.

The chain links TRBV5-6 to TRBJ1-5; 10 bases are a match to TRBD1. The CDR3 is made up of 16 amino acids. Germline loops: CDR1 SGHDT, CDR2 YYEEEE. V trimming: 0 bases; J trimming: 2 bases; junction bases outside the gene matches: 2. The CDR3 loop is CASSLGGQGRNQPQHF. DNA for the CDR3: TGTGCCAGCAGCTTGGGGGGACAGGGGCGCAATCAGCCCCAGCATTTT. The whole variable domain, filled in from reference TRBV5-6 and TRBJ1-5, reads DAGVTQSPTHLIKTRGQQVTLRCSPKSGHDTVSWYQQALGQGPQFIFQYYEEEERQRGNFPDRFSGHQFPNYSSELNVNALLLGDSALYLCASSLGGQGRNQPQHFGDGTRLSIL.

The V gene is TRBV9, the J gene TRBJ2-1; TRBD2 matches at 13 bases. The CDR3 length is 17 residues. J lost 0 bases, V lost 4 bases, and 4 bases had no gene match. Germline CDR1 and CDR2: SGDLS and YYNGEE. CDR3 DNA: TGTGCCAGCAGCCCAGGACTAGCGGGGGACTCCTACAATGAGCAGTTCTTC. Its translation: CASSPGLAGDSYNEQFF.

The chain links TRBV19 to TRBJ2-7; 9 nucleotides match TRBD1. The CDR3 covers 15 residues. Per germline, CDR1 LNHDA and CDR2 SQIVND (reference sequence). V shed 8 bases, J shed 1 base, and the junction held 9 bases outside the gene matches. The chain's CDR3 is CASGEGTGISYEQYF. In nucleotides, the CDR3 is TGTGCCAGTGGGGAGGGGACAGGGATATCCTACGAGCAGTACTTC.

This CDR3 is CASSWTGMNTEAFF. For the CDR3, the DNA is TGCGCCAGCAGCTGGACAGGGATGAACACTGAAGCTTTCTTT. The chain has TRBV5-1 and TRBJ1-1; 8 bases line up with TRBD1. Germline V gene lookup returns CDR1 SGHRS and CDR2 YFSETQ. CDR3 length: 14 residues. After removal of 3 bases from V and 0 bases from J, the junction contained 1 base not matched to a gene.

This chain joins TRBV9 and TRBJ2-3; maybe TRBD2 (6 bases). Deletions cut 1 base from V and 6 bases from J, with 18 bases between. CDR3 length equals 16 residues. The germline V gene has CDR1 SGDLS and CDR2 YYNGEE. The CDR3, as DNA: TGTGCCAGCAGCGTATATCGGGCTAGCGAGACGGATACGCAGTATTTT. This gives the protein CASSVYRASETDTQYF.

This clone was observed a single time. This chain uses TRBV7-6 with TRBJ2-2; D is possibly TRBD1 (5 bases). V was cut by 4 bases and J by 0 bases, with 9 bases left in between. From germline, CDR1 is SGHVS and CDR2 FNYEAQ. CDR3 length equals 15 residues. In DNA, the CDR3 is TGTGCCAGCAGCTCCGACAGAGCGAACACCGGGGAGCTGTTTTTT. Its translation is CASSSDRANTGELFF.

The genes are TRBV5-8 and TRBJ2-1; 12 nucleotides agree with TRBD2. The trim removed 1 base at V and 6 bases at J, leaving 5 bases unmatched. The CDR3 consists of 16 residues. The germline V gene has CDR1 SGHTS and CDR2 YDEGEE. CDR3 bases: TGTGCCAGCAGCTTGCGGGTGACTAGCGGGGGCAATGAGCAGTTCTTC. Its protein is CASSLRVTSGGNEQFF. Combining the CDR3 with reference TRBV5-8 and TRBJ2-1 gives the whole variable domain EAGVTQSPTHLIKTRGQQATLRCSPISGHTSVYWYQQALGLGLQFLLWYDEGEERNRGNFPPRFSGRQFPNYSSELNVNALELEDSALYLCASSLRVTSGGNEQFFGPGTRLTVL.

This sequence joins TRBV6-4 and TRBJ2-2, with TRBD2 matching 8 bases. V lost 3 bases to trimming and J lost 5 bases; unmatched junction nucleotides: 8. Germline V gives CDR1 MRHNA, CDR2 SNTAGT. The CDR3 contains 16 residues. In DNA, the CDR3 is TGTGCCAGCAGTGATAGGATAGCGGGAAGGACCGGGGAGCTGTTTTTT. Translating gives CASSDRIAGRTGELFF.

V and J are TRBV19 and TRBJ1-3; 12 bases align to TRBD1. The CDR3 loop spans 14 amino acids. The germline gives CDR1 LNHDA, CDR2 SQIVND (reference sequence). V lost 9 bases and J lost 11; bases outside the gene matches: 11. In DNA, the CDR3 is TGTGCCAGCGGGACAGGGGGCGCGGATTTCGCCATATATTTT. Its translation: CASGTGGADFAIYF.